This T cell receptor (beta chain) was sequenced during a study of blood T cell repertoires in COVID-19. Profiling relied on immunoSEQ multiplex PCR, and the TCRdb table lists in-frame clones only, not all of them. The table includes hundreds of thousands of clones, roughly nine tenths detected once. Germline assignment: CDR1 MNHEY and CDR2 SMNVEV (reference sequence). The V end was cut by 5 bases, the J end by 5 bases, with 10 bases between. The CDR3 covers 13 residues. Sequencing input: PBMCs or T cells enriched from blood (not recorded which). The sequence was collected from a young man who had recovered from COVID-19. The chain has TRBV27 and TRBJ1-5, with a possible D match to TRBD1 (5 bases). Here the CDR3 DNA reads TGTGCCAGCAGTAGGGGCGCCGATCAGCCCCAGCATTTT. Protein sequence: CASSRGADQPQHF.